These T cell receptor beta chains were read from a single sample in a study of molecular identifiers for immune sequencing clone quantification. MiXCR, run by TCRdb on the PCR reads, gives a single entry per CDR3 protein. This table has tens of thousands of distinct CDR3 sequences, less than 20% appearing once. The source material was naive CD8+ T cells from blood, with Jurkat cell RNA spiked in. These receptor sequences come from a human donor in good health. Some libraries in this study had Jurkat cell RNA spiked in. Both conserved end residues are part of each CDR3. A D gene is named only where the DNA matches it firmly. Not every row has a clone size; where given, it reads once, few, many or a size class.

many	-	12	TRBV28	TRBJ2-7	CASSLAVYEQYF	TGTGCCAGCAGTTTAGCGGTCTACGAGCAGTACTTC
many	-	15	TRBV28	TRBJ2-3	CASSLFRGSTDTQYF	TGTGCCAGCAGTCTCTTTCGCGGGAGCACAGATACGCAGTATTTT
-	TRBD2	14	TRBV19	TRBJ2-1	CASRERESYNEQFF	TGTGCCAGTAGAGAGCGGGAATCCTACAATGAGCAGTTCTTC
many	-	15	TRBV20-1	TRBJ1-1	CSARGWIREGTEAFF	TGCAGTGCTAGGGGGTGGATCCGGGAAGGCACTGAAGCTTTCTTT
many	-	13	TRBV7-6	TRBJ2-2	CASSLPGTGELFF	TGTGCCAGCAGCTTACCGGGTACCGGGGAGCTGTTTTTT
-	-	15	TRBV11-2	TRBJ2-7	CASSYAGSHGDEQYF	TGTGCCAGCAGCTACGCCGGGAGCCACGGCGACGAGCAGTACTTC
many	-	15	TRBV7-8	TRBJ1-5	CASSLARGSNQPQHF	TGTGCCAGCAGCTTGGCCAGGGGAAGCAATCAGCCCCAGCATTTT
many	-	14	TRBV4-1	TRBJ1-4	CASTDTAKREKLFF	TGCGCCAGCACAGACACCGCAAAAAGGGAAAAACTGTTTTTT
many	-	12	TRBV7-9	TRBJ2-1	CASSLVPLEQFF	TGTGCCAGCAGCTTAGTCCCCCTCGAGCAGTTCTTC
many	-	16	TRBV27	TRBJ2-1	CASTEIGGHSYNEQFF	TGTGCCAGCACAGAAATTGGCGGCCACTCCTACAATGAGCAGTTCTTC
many	-	14	TRBV28	TRBJ2-3	CASSFRGETDTQYF	TGTGCCAGCAGTTTTCGAGGGGAGACAGATACGCAGTATTTT
-	-	15	TRBV7-9	TRBJ2-1	CASSPFFGVYNEQFF	TGTGCCAGCAGCCCGTTTTTCGGAGTGTACAATGAGCAGTTCTTC
many	-	13	TRBV5-6	TRBJ2-7	CASSLWAAYEQYF	TGTGCCAGCAGCTTGTGGGCGGCCTACGAGCAGTACTTC
once	-	15	TRBV27	TRBJ2-7	CASSLWGGGTYEQYF	TGTGCCAGCAGTTTATGGGGTGGCGGGACCTACGAGCAGTACTTC
-	TRBD2	16	TRBV20-1	TRBJ2-7	CSARSPMTSETYEQYF	TGCAGTGCCAGATCCCCGATGACTAGCGAGACCTACGAGCAGTACTTC
many	-	15	TRBV19	TRBJ1-5	CASSIDREGDQPQHF	TGTGCCAGTAGTATAGATCGTGAGGGGGATCAGCCCCAGCATTTT
-	-	17	TRBV6-5	TRBJ2-3	CASSYSRFAPTTDTQYF	TGTGCCAGCAGTTACTCCCGTTTTGCGCCAACCACAGATACGCAGTATTTT
once	-	17	TRBV5-3	TRBJ2-1	CASSLEGGTTRPNEQFF	TGTGCCAGCAGCTTGGAGGGGGGAACGACTAGGCCAAATGAGCAGTTCTTC
many	-	15	TRBV6-5	TRBJ1-4	CASRPDLNDYEKLFF	TGTGCCAGCAGACCCGACTTAAATGATTATGAAAAACTGTTTTTT
many	-	14	TRBV27	TRBJ1-1	CASSPQGLWTEAFF	TGTGCCAGCAGTCCTCAGGGGCTTTGGACTGAAGCTTTCTTT
many	TRBD1	15	TRBV6-5	TRBJ2-3	CASSYTGESTDTQYF	TGTGCCAGCAGTTACACAGGGGAGAGCACAGATACGCAGTATTTT
many	TRBD1	14	TRBV6-5	TRBJ1-1	CASAPQGPNTEAFF	TGTGCCAGCGCACCACAGGGGCCAAACACTGAAGCTTTCTTT
many	TRBD2	14	TRBV5-1	TRBJ2-7	CASSYGSGNYEQYF	TGCGCCAGCAGCTATGGTAGCGGGAACTACGAGCAGTACTTC
many	-	14	TRBV7-6	TRBJ2-2	CASSPSGPAGELFF	TGTGCCAGCAGCCCATCTGGTCCCGCGGGGGAGCTGTTTTTT
-	TRBD2	16	TRBV27	TRBJ2-5	CASSLRPAGGGETQCF	TGTGCCAGCAGTTTGCGCCCCGCGGGAGGCGGGGAGACCCAGTGCTTC
few	TRBD2	17	TRBV29-1	TRBJ2-7	CSVCGLAGGRSSYEQYF	TGCAGCGTCTGCGGACTAGCGGGAGGGAGGAGCTCCTACGAGCAGTACTTC
-	-	15	TRBV2	TRBJ2-7	CASSDFQGDTYEQYF	TGTGCCAGCAGTGATTTCCAGGGAGATACCTACGAGCAGTACTTC
medium-sized	-	20	TRBV23-1	TRBJ2-7	CASSQRADPVSLPRNHEQYF	TGCGCCAGCAGTCAAAGGGCGGACCCGGTTAGCCTACCTCGTAACCACGAGCAGTACTTC
many	TRBD1	16	TRBV6-2/TRBV6-3	TRBJ2-6	CASRLIQGTGANVLTF	TGTGCCAGCAGACTGATACAGGGGACTGGGGCCAACGTCCTGACTTTC
few	TRBD1	13	TRBV19	TRBJ1-5	CASSAQGAEPQHF	TGTGCCAGCAGTGCCCAGGGGGCAGAGCCCCAGCATTTT
many	TRBD2	16	TRBV27	TRBJ2-3	CASSLSPAGRTDTQYF	TGTGCCAGCAGTTTATCTCCAGCGGGACGCACAGATACGCAGTATTTT
many	TRBD2	16	TRBV4-3	TRBJ2-1	CASSLGLAGGGDEQFF	TGCGCCAGCAGCCTAGGACTAGCGGGAGGGGGCGATGAGCAGTTCTTC
many	-	19	TRBV11-2	TRBJ2-3	CASSFPTRHERASTDTQYF	TGTGCCAGCAGCTTCCCCACCCGACATGAGCGGGCTAGCACAGATACGCAGTATTTT
few	TRBD2	15	TRBV11-2	TRBJ2-1	CASVKREDSYNEQFF	TGTGCCAGCGTCAAGCGGGAGGACTCCTACAATGAGCAGTTCTTC
many	-	17	TRBV27	TRBJ2-1	CASSYPPAGRGLDEQFF	TGTGCCAGCAGTTACCCGCCAGCGGGGAGGGGGTTAGATGAGCAGTTCTTC
few	TRBD1	14	TRBV5-6	TRBJ1-5	CASREQGTNQPQHF	TGTGCCAGCAGAGAACAGGGGACCAATCAGCCCCAGCATTTT
few	-	16	TRBV27	TRBJ2-2	CASSPGAVEISGELFF	TGTGCCAGCAGTCCGGGGGCGGTTGAAATATCCGGGGAGCTGTTTTTT
few	-	16	TRBV6-6	TRBJ2-2	CASGSGWSILTGELFF	TGTGCCAGCGGATCCGGCTGGAGTATTTTGACCGGGGAGCTGTTTTTT
once	TRBD2	17	TRBV5-1	TRBJ2-3	CASSPALAGGSSDTQFF	TGCGCCAGCAGCCCCGCGTTAGCGGGAGGGTCCTCAGATACGCAGTTTTTT
-	-	14	TRBV6-6	TRBJ2-7	CASSPGRGTYEQYF	TGTGCCAGTTCCCCGGGCAGGGGTACCTACGAGCAGTACTTC
-	TRBD2	16	TRBV6-5	TRBJ2-7	CASSYSTGLVMYEQYF	TGTGCCAGCAGTTATTCCACGGGACTAGTAATGTACGAGCAGTACTTC
many	-	14	TRBV6-5	TRBJ2-7	CASRDFSAPYEQYF	TGTGCCAGCCGAGATTTTAGCGCGCCCTACGAGCAGTACTTC